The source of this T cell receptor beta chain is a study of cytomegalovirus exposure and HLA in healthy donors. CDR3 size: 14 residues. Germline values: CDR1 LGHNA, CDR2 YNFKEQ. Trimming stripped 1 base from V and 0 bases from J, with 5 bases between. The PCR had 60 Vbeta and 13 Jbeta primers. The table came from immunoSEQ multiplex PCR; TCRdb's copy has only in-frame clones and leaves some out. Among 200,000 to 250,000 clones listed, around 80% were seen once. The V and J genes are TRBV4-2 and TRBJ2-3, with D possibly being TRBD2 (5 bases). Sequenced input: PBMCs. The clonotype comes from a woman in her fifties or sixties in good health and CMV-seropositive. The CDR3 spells CASSQGGSTDTQYF. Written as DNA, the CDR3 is TGTGCCAGCAGCCAAGGCGGGAGCACAGATACGCAGTATTTT.